A single sample is the source of the 5 T cell receptor beta chains below, sequenced in a study of cytotoxic CD8 clonotypes in ibrutinib-treated CLL. Generated by immunoSEQ multiplex PCR, the TCRdb table keeps only in-frame clones and is missing some. The data contain about 39,000 clones, approximately 67% of them seen just once; the ten biggest clones take up more than 6%. Source: PBMCs, taken at disease progression, from a patient treated with ibrutinib. The source is a human donor with chronic lymphocytic leukemia.

The V gene is TRBV4-1, the J gene TRBJ2-1, with TRBD2 matching over 11 bases. Germline V lookup: CDR1 MGHRA, CDR2 YSYEKL. The CDR3 covers 17 residues. With 1 base clipped from V and 7 bases from J, the junction kept 9 bases outside the gene matches. CDR3 protein: CASSQAFGTSGANEQFF. Written as DNA, the CDR3 is TGCGCCAGCAGCCAAGCTTTTGGGACTAGCGGAGCAAATGAGCAGTTCTTC.

The V call is TRBV19, the J call TRBJ1-5; 7 nucleotides agree with TRBD1. The CDR3 has 16 residues. Germline CDR1 reads LNHDA; CDR2 reads SQIVND (reference sequence). The trim removed 8 bases at V and 4 bases at J, leaving 14 bases unmatched. As DNA, the CDR3 is TGTGCCAGTGAGTATAGGTGGGACAGCGAAAATCAGCCCCAGCATTTT. Translated, it gives CASEYRWDSENQPQHF.

V and J are TRBV11-2 and TRBJ2-7, with TRBD1 as a possible D gene (6 bases). Trimming took off 0 bases at V and 4 bases at J, with 13 bases between the two ends. CDR1 and CDR2 (germline): SGHAT, FQNNGV. The CDR3 sequence is 15 residues long. DNA for the CDR3: TGTGCCAGCAGCTTAGAAGGGGGATCAGGGTACGAGCAGTACTTC. This encodes CASSLEGGSGYEQYF.

This chain joins TRBV11-3 and TRBJ1-2, with D unclear. Germline V gene data show CDR1 as SGHNT and CDR2 as YENEEA. This CDR3 comprises 15 residues. The V and J ends lost 0 bases and 2 bases respectively, with 10 bases between them. CDR3 sequence reads: CASSLDSRGNYGYTF. DNA of the CDR3: TGTGCCAGCAGCTTAGATTCCCGAGGGAACTATGGCTACACCTTC. The full variable domain, its missing parts supplied by reference TRBV11-3 and TRBJ1-2, is EAGVVQSPRYKIIEKKQPVAFWCNPISGHNTLYWYLQNLGQGPELLIRYENEEAVDDSQLPKDRFSAERLKGVDSTLKIQPAELGDSAVYLCASSLDSRGNYGYTFGSGTRLTVV.

This clone was counted a single time. This rearrangement joins TRBV27 to TRBJ2-7, with 7 positions matching TRBD2. The CDR3 runs to 14 residues. V trimming: 5 bases; J trimming: 1 base; junction bases outside the gene matches: 5. From germline, CDR1 is MNHEY and CDR2 SMNVEV (reference sequence). The CDR3 loop reads CASSHGGGSYEQYF. DNA of the CDR3: TGTGCCAGCAGTCATGGGGGGGGGTCCTACGAGCAGTACTTC.